A single sample gave rise to the 15 T cell receptor beta chains below, sequenced in a study of glioma-infiltrating T cells after dendritic cell vaccination. Time point noted: after dendritic cell vaccination, including at tumor progression/relapse. Data came from immunoSEQ multiplex PCR; TCRdb stores just in-frame clones and leaves some out. The sample carries approximately 85,000 clones, 85% recorded once. The specimen comprised blood, sampled after dendritic cell vaccination. Receptors originate from a human donor with glioblastoma.

The chain's CDR3 is CASSLTVLNSPLHF. The DNA of the CDR3 is TGTGCCAGCAGCTTGACAGTCCTTAATTCACCCCTCCACTTT. This chain links TRBV11-2 with TRBJ1-6; a possible D gene is TRBD1 (5 bases). V shed 3 bases and J shed 6 bases, with 9 bases lying between them. The CDR3 contains 14 residues. Germline V gene sequence: CDR1 SGHAT, CDR2 FQNNGV.

The chain employs TRBV28 and TRBJ2-7; D remains unclear. V gave up 3 bases and J gave up 0 bases, with 9 bases separating them. CDR1 MDHEN and CDR2 SYDVKM come from the germline V gene. This CDR3 is 14 amino acids long. As DNA, the CDR3 is TGTGCCAGCAGTTTCTTCGGTAGCTCCTACGAGCAGTACTTC. This gives the protein CASSFFGSSYEQYF. The variable domain in full, with the rest retrieved from reference TRBV28 and TRBJ2-7, is DVKVTQSSRYLVKRTGEKVFLECVQDMDHENMFWYRQDPGLGLRLIYFSYDVKMKEKGDIPEGYSVSREKKERFSLILESASTNQTSMYLCASSFFGSSYEQYFGPGTRLTVT.

This clone is a singleton in its sample. V is TRBV19 and J is TRBJ2-1; perhaps TRBD2 as D (5 bases). CDR3 length: 13 residues. Germline CDR1 reads LNHDA; CDR2 reads SQIVND (reference sequence). V was clipped by 5 bases and J by 8 bases, with 13 bases between them. As DNA, the CDR3 is TGTGCCAGTAGTCTCCGGACTGTGGATGAGCAGTTCTTC. Protein sequence: CASSLRTVDEQFF.

The chain uses TRBV5-1 and TRBJ2-1, with TRBD2 matching over 8 bases. Unmatched junction bases numbered 9, after V lost 4 bases and J lost 9 bases. The germline CDR1 and CDR2 sequences are SGHRS and YFSETQ. The CDR3 sequence is 14 residues long. The CDR3 DNA follows: TGCGCCAGCAGCCCGGGACTAGAGAACCCTGAGCAGTTCTTC. Protein: CASSPGLENPEQFF.

In this sample, this clone turned up once. The chain couples TRBV27 to TRBJ2-3, with TRBD1 matching over 9 bases. The CDR3 consists of 16 residues. In germline, CDR1 is MNHEY, CDR2 SMNVEV (reference sequence). With V trimmed by 4 bases and J by 2 bases, 7 bases remained unmatched. This CDR3 reads CASSSPRDRVTDTQYF. The CDR3 nucleotides read TGTGCCAGCAGTTCACCGCGGGACAGGGTCACAGATACGCAGTATTTT.

This clone was detected only a few times. The chain links TRBV7-6 to TRBJ1-3; 7 positions agree with TRBD1. The CDR3 is 15 amino acids. The germline V gene has CDR1 SGHVS and CDR2 FNYEAQ. After removal of 5 bases from V and 4 bases from J, the junction contained 8 bases not matched to a gene. The CDR3 DNA reads TGTGCCAGCAGCCCATCCGGACAGGAGGGAAACACCATATATTTT. Its translation: CASSPSGQEGNTIYF.

This clone was picked up a small number of times. The chain is built from TRBV5-8 and TRBJ2-7; 10 bases are a match to TRBD1. With 3 bases clipped from V and 2 bases from J, the junction kept 5 bases outside the gene matches. Per germline, CDR1 SGHTS and CDR2 YDEGEE. The CDR3 is 15 amino acids. CDR3 DNA: TGTGCCAGCAGCTGGACCGGGACAGGGGCCTACGAGCAGTACTTC. It is translated as CASSWTGTGAYEQYF. Full variable domain (rest looked up from reference TRBV5-8 and TRBJ2-7): EAGVTQSPTHLIKTRGQQATLRCSPISGHTSVYWYQQALGLGLQFLLWYDEGEERNRGNFPPRFSGRQFPNYSSELNVNALELEDSALYLCASSWTGTGAYEQYFGPGTRLTVT.

The V call is TRBV19, the J call TRBJ1-1; 7 nucleotides agree with TRBD1. Germline V gene lookup returns CDR1 LNHDA and CDR2 SQIVND (reference sequence). The CDR3 contains 15 residues. Trimming took 3 bases from V and 5 from J; bases not matched to a gene: 9. CDR3: CASSILLTGRTEAFF. DNA for the CDR3: TGTGCCAGTAGTATTCTCCTGACAGGGAGGACTGAAGCTTTCTTT.

This clone was seen only once. The chain uses TRBV13 and TRBJ2-7; TRBD2 agrees at 8 bases. In germline, CDR1 is PRHDT, CDR2 FYEKMQ (reference sequence). Trimming removed 3 bases from V and 7 bases from J; junction bases left unmatched: 5. The CDR3 has 13 residues. CDR3 DNA sequence: TGTGCCAGCAGCTTCCCCCCTAGCGGGGAGCAGTACTTC. It yields the protein CASSFPPSGEQYF.

This sequence joins TRBV7-2 and TRBJ1-1; TRBD1 aligns across 9 bases. The CDR3 consists of 15 residues. Germline V CDR1 and CDR2: SGHTA, FQGNSA. J was trimmed by 6 bases and V by 3 bases; bases with no gene match: 8. CDR3 nucleotide sequence: TGTGCCAGCAGCTTCGGGACAGGGTTAAGTTCTGAAGCTTTCTTT. This gives the protein CASSFGTGLSSEAFF.

The V gene is TRBV7-2, the J gene TRBJ2-7; 9 bases match TRBD2. Trimming removed 5 bases from V and 3 bases from J; junction bases left unmatched: 8. The V gene's germline CDR1 is SGHTA and CDR2 FQGNSA. The CDR3 runs to 15 residues. The CDR3, as DNA: TGTGCCAGCAGCCCGCGGACTAGCGTAGGCTACGAGCAGTACTTC. This encodes CASSPRTSVGYEQYF.

The chain combines TRBV4-1 with TRBJ2-2, with TRBD1 identical over 8 bases. The germline V gene has CDR1 MGHRA and CDR2 YSYEKL. J gave up 5 bases and V 2 bases, and 10 bases lay outside the gene matches. The CDR3 is made up of 17 amino acids. CDR3 nucleotide sequence: TGCGCCAGCAGCCAAAAACCACCGGGACAGGCTACCGGGGAGCTGTTTTTT. Its translation is CASSQKPPGQATGELFF.

The chain recombines TRBV28 with TRBJ2-2; 7 bases are a match to TRBD1. The CDR3 contains 18 residues. V lost 6 bases, J lost 0 bases, and 13 bases stayed unmatched. Germline V gene lookup returns CDR1 MDHEN and CDR2 SYDVKM. Here the CDR3 reads CASRRQGAITANTGELFF. The CDR3 DNA is TGTGCCAGCAGAAGACAGGGTGCGATAACCGCGAACACCGGGGAGCTGTTTTTT.

This clone was counted once. V usage is TRBV5-1 and J usage is TRBJ2-1; possible D gene TRBD2, 7 bases. The CDR3 has 14 residues. Germline V gives CDR1 SGHRS, CDR2 YFSETQ. Trimming stripped 7 bases from V and 6 bases from J, with 17 bases between. The CDR3 sequence is CASQGGGLGNEQFF. DNA of the CDR3: TGCGCCAGCCAGGGAGGGGGACTGGGCAATGAGCAGTTCTTC.

This clone was recorded a few times. The CDR3 DNA sequence: TGTGCCAGCATGGGTGCCTATACTAACAATGAGCAGTTCTTC. Translation: CASMGAYTNNEQFF. The J gene is TRBJ2-1, the V gene TRBV6-6; D ambiguous. This CDR3 region has 14 residues. Germline assignment: CDR1 MNHNY and CDR2 SVGAGI (reference sequence). V was shortened by 7 bases and J by 5 bases, with 15 bases between the two germline ends.